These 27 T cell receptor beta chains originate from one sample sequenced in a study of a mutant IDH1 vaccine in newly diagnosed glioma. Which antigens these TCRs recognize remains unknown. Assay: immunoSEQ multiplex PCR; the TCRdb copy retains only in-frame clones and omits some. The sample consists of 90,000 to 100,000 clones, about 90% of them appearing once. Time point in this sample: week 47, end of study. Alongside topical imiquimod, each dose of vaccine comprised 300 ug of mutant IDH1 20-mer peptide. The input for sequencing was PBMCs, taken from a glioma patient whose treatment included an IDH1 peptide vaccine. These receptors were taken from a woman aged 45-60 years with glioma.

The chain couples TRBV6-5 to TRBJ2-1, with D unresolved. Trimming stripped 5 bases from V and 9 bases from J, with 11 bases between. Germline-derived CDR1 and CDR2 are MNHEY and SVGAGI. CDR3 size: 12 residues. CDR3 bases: TGTGCCAGCAGTAACGGCGTGATTGAGCAGTTCTTC. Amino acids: CASSNGVIEQFF.

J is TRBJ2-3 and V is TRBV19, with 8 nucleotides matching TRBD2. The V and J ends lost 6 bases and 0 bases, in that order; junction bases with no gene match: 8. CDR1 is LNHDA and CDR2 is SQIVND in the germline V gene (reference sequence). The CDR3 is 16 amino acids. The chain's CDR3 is CASRDSAGASTDTQYF. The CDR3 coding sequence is TGTGCCAGTAGGGACTCAGCGGGGGCTAGCACAGATACGCAGTATTTT.

CDR3 coding DNA: TGTGCCAGCAGTTTAAACAGGTTTAACTATGGCTACACCTTC. Translated, it gives CASSLNRFNYGYTF. The chain combines TRBV6-5 with TRBJ1-2; maybe TRBD1 (5 bases). Germline V gene lookup returns CDR1 MNHEY and CDR2 SVGAGI. There are 14 residues in the CDR3. Trimming cost V 4 bases and J 1 base, with 10 bases left between them.

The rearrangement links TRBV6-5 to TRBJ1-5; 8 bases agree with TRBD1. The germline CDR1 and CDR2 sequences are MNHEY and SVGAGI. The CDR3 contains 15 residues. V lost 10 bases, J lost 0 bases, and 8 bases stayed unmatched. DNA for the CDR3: TGTGCCACCAACAGGGGGGGGAATAGCAATCAGCCCCAGCATTTT. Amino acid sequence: CATNRGGNSNQPQHF.

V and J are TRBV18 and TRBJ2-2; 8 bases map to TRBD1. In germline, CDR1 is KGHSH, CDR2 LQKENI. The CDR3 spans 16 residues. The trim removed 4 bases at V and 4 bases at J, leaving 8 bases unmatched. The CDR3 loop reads CASSLLDRVVTGELFF. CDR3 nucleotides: TGTGCCAGCTCACTTTTGGACAGGGTTGTCACCGGGGAGCTGTTTTTT.

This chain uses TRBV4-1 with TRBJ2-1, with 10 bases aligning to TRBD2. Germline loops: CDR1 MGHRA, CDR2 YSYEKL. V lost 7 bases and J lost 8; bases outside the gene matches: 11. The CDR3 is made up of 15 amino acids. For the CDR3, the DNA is TGCGCCAGCAAGAGCGGGGGGGACTTAGCTGATGAGCAGTTCTTC. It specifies CASKSGGDLADEQFF.

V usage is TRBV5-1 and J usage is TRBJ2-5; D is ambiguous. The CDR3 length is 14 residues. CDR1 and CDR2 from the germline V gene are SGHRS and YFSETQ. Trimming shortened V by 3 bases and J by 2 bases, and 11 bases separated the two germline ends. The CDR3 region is CASSWVLEQETQYF. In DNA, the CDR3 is TGCGCCAGCAGCTGGGTGCTGGAACAAGAGACCCAGTACTTC.

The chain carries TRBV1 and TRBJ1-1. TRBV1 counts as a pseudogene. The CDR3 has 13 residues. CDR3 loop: CTSGETCNTEAFF. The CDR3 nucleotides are TGCACCAGCGGCGAGACCTGCAACACTGAAGCTTTCTTT.

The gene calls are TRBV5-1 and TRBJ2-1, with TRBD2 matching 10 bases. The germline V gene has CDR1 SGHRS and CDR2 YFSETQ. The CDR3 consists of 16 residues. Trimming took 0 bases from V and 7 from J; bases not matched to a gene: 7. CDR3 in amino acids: CASSLAPGLAKNEQFF. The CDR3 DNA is TGCGCCAGCAGCTTGGCACCGGGACTAGCGAAGAATGAGCAGTTCTTC. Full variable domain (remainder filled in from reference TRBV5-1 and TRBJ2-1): KAGVTQTPRYLIKTRGQQVTLSCSPISGHRSVSWYQQTPGQGLQFLFEYFSETQRNKGNFPGRFSGRQFSNSRSEMNVSTLELGDSALYLCASSLAPGLAKNEQFFGPGTRLTVL.

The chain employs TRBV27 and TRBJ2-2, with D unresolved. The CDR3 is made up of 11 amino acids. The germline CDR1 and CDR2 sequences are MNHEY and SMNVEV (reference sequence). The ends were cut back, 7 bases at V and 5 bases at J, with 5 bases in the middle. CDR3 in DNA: TGTGCCAGCAAAGGGACCGGGGAGCTGTTTTTT. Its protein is CASKGTGELFF.

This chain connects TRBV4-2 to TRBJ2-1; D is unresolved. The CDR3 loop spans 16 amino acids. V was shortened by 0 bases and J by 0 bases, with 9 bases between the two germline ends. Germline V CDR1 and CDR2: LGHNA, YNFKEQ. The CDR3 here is CASSQDLRNSYNEQFF. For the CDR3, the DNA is TGTGCCAGCAGCCAAGATCTGAGGAACTCCTACAATGAGCAGTTCTTC.

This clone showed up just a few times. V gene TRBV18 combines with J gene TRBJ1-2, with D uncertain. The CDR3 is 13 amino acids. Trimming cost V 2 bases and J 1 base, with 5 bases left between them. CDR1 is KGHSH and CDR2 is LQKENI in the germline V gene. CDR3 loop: CASSPGDNYGYTF. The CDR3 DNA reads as TGTGCCAGCTCACCAGGGGATAACTATGGCTACACCTTC.

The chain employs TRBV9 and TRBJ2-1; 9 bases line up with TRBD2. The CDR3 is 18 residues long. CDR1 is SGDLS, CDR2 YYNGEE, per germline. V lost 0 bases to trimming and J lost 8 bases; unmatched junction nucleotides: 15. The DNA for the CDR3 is TGTGCCAGCAGCGTAGAAGAGGTTTTTAGCGGGAGAACCGATGAGCAGTTCTTC. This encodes CASSVEEVFSGRTDEQFF.

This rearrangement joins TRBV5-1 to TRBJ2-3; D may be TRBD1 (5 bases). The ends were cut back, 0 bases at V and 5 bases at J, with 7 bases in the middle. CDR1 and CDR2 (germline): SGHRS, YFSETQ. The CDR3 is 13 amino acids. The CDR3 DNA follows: TGCGCCAGCAGCTTGGACAGGAGAGATACGCAGTATTTT. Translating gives CASSLDRRDTQYF. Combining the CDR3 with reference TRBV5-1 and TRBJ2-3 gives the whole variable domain KAGVTQTPRYLIKTRGQQVTLSCSPISGHRSVSWYQQTPGQGLQFLFEYFSETQRNKGNFPGRFSGRQFSNSRSEMNVSTLELGDSALYLCASSLDRRDTQYFGPGTRLTVL.

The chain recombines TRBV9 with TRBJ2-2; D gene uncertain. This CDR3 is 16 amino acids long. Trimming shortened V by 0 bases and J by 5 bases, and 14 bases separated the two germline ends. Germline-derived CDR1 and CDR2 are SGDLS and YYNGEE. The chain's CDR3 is CASSVVVGRDTGELFF. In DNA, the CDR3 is TGTGCCAGCAGCGTAGTCGTGGGAAGAGATACCGGGGAGCTGTTTTTT.

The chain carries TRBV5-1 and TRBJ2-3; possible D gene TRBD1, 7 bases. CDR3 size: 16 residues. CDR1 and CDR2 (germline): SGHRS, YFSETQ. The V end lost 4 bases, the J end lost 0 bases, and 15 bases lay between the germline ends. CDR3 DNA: TGCGCCAGCAGCCCGGAGGGGGCGACTAGCACAGATACGCAGTATTTT. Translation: CASSPEGATSTDTQYF.

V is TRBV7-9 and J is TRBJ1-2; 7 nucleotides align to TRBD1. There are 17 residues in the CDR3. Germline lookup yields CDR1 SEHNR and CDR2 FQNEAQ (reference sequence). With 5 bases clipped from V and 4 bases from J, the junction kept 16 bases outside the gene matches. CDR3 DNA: TGTGCCAGCAGCCTACCCGCGGGAGGAGGGGGCATCTATGGCTACACCTTC. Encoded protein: CASSLPAGGGGIYGYTF.

CDR3 sequence (DNA): TGTGCCAGCAGTTTAGGCAGGGGCACAGATACGCAGTATTTT. This translates into CASSLGRGTDTQYF. V and J are TRBV27 and TRBJ2-3; D might be TRBD1 (5 bases). CDR1 is MNHEY and CDR2 is SMNVEV in the germline V gene (reference sequence). The CDR3 runs to 14 residues. V was cut by 2 bases and J by 1 base, with 7 bases left in between.

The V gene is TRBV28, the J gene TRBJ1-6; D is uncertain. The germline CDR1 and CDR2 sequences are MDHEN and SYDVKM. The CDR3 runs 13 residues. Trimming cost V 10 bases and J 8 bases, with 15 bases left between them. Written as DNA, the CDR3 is TGTGCCATTAAAGGGTGGGGTGATTCACCCCTCCACTTT. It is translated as CAIKGWGDSPLHF.

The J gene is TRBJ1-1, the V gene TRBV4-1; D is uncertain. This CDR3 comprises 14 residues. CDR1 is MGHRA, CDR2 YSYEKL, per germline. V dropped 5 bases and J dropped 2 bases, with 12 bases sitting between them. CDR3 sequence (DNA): TGCGCCAGCAGCTTAAGGACGGTAAACACTGAAGCTTTCTTT. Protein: CASSLRTVNTEAFF.

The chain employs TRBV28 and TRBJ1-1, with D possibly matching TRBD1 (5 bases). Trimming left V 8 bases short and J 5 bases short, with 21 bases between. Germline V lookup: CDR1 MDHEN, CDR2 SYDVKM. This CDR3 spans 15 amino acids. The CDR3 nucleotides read TGTGCCAGCCCTCCTCTAGGGGCCTCTCAAACTGAAGCTTTCTTT. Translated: CASPPLGASQTEAFF.

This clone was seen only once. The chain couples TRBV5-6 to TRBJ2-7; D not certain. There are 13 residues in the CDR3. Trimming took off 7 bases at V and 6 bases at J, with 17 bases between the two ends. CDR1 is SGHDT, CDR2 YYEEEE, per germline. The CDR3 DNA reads TGTGCCAGCGCCTCGCAGCAGAAGGGCGAGCAGTACTTC. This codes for CASASQQKGEQYF.

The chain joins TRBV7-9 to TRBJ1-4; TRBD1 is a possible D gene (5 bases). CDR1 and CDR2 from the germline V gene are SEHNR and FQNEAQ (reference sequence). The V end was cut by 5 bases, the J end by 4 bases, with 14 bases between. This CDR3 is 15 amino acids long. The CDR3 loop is CASSPRGGGNEKLFF. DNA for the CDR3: TGTGCCAGCAGCCCACGCGGGGGTGGTAATGAAAAACTGTTTTTT. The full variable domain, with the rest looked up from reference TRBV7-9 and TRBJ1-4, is DTGVSQNPRHKITKRGQNVTFRCDPISEHNRLYWYRQTLGQGPEFLTYFQNEAQLEKSRLLSDRFSAERPKGSFSTLEIQRTEQGDSAMYLCASSPRGGGNEKLFFGSGTQLSVL.

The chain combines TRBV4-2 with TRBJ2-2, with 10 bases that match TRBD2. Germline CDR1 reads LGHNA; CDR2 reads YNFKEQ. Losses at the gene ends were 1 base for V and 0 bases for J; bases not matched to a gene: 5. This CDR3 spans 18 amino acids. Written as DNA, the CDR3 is TGTGCCAGCAGCCAAGGGACTAGCGGAGCCTCGAACACCGGGGAGCTGTTTTTT. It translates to CASSQGTSGASNTGELFF.

The CDR3 sequence is CASSYSSGRYEQYF. The DNA of the CDR3 is TGTGCCAGCAGTTACTCGTCGGGGCGCTACGAGCAGTACTTC. The chain recombines TRBV6-5 with TRBJ2-7, with D possibly being TRBD1 or TRBD2 (5 bases each). The CDR3 sequence is 14 residues long. The V gene's germline CDR1 is MNHEY and CDR2 SVGAGI. V was shortened by 0 bases and J by 3 bases, with 9 bases between the two germline ends.

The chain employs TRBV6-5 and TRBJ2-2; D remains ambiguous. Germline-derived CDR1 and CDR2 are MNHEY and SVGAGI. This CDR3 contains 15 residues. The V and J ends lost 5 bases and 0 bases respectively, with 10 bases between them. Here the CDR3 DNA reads TGTGCCAGCAGTCCCACTGGGCCGAACACCGGGGAGCTGTTTTTT. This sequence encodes CASSPTGPNTGELFF.

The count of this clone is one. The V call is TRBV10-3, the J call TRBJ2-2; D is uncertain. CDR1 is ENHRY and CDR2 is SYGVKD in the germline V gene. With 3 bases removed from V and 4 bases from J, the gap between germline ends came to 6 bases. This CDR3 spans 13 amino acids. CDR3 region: CAISDSTTGELFF. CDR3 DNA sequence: TGTGCCATCAGTGACAGCACCACCGGGGAGCTGTTTTTT.